This passage covers 21 T cell receptor beta chains from one sample sequenced in a study of Ad26.COV2.S vaccination and SARS-CoV-2 variants. Measured with immunoSEQ multiplex PCR; TCRdb has only the in-frame clones, and not every one. The table shows more than 400,000 clones, with about 90% occurring only once. The treatment was: approximately 18 received Ad26.COV2.S at low or high dose, single or two shots; about 5 received placebo; per-sample allocation not given. Each sample was drawn 63 days after the first injection (of vaccine or placebo). The sample here was peripheral blood, taken in a trial of Ad26.COV2.S vaccine versus placebo. All receptors come from a person aged 18-60 years who received the Ad26.COV2.S COVID-19 vaccine or a placebo.

The V and J genes are TRBV2 and TRBJ2-1; tentatively, D is TRBD1 or TRBD2 (7 bases each). The CDR3 runs 14 residues. Trimming left V 5 bases short and J 4 bases short, with 12 bases between. Per germline, CDR1 SNHLY and CDR2 FYNNEI. CDR3 protein: CASSFQGGYNEQFF. The CDR3 nucleotides are TGTGCCAGCAGTTTTCAGGGGGGGTACAATGAGCAGTTCTTC.

The chain links TRBV25-1 to TRBJ1-5, with D unresolved. The CDR3 runs to 14 residues. Germline V gene data show CDR1 as MGHDK and CDR2 as SYGVNS. V dropped 2 bases and J dropped 4 bases, with 9 bases sitting between them. The CDR3 nucleotides are TGTGCCAGCAGTGAAACGGGAGGAAATCAGCCCCAGCATTTT. Its translation is CASSETGGNQPQHF.

This clone has a handful of counts. CDR3 protein: CASSRGSSYEQYF. The CDR3 DNA follows: TGTGCCAGCAGTCGCGGGAGCTCCTACGAGCAGTACTTC. The chain couples TRBV7-2 to TRBJ2-7; 7 bases are a match to TRBD2. Germline V gene lookup returns CDR1 SGHTA and CDR2 FQGNSA. The CDR3 extends over 13 amino acids. V gave up 6 bases and J gave up 0 bases; unmatched junction bases: 2.

The rearrangement joins TRBV19 to TRBJ1-6; D ambiguous. Trimming pared 4 bases from V and 0 bases from J, leaving 10 bases between. Germline V gene lookup returns CDR1 LNHDA and CDR2 SQIVND (reference sequence). The CDR3 is 16 amino acids. Written as DNA, the CDR3 is TGTGCCAGTAGTAACGCGGGGAGCTCCTATAATTCACCCCTCCACTTT. It is translated as CASSNAGSSYNSPLHF.

The chain couples TRBV6-6 to TRBJ2-5; 9 bases line up with TRBD1. The V segment lost 6 bases and the J segment 2 bases; nucleotides outside the gene matches: 4. This CDR3 has 14 residues. CDR1 is MNHNY, CDR2 SVGAGI, per germline (reference sequence). This CDR3 is CASRGTGPQETQYF. The CDR3 DNA reads TGTGCCAGCAGAGGGACAGGGCCTCAAGAGACCCAGTACTTC.

The rearrangement links TRBV10-1 to TRBJ2-1, with 8 bases lining up with TRBD1. This CDR3 has 14 amino acids. V dropped 0 bases and J dropped 10; count of bases not matched to a gene: 5. CDR1 WNHNN and CDR2 SYGVQD come from the germline V gene (reference sequence). The CDR3 loop is CASSESGQGGEQFF. The CDR3 bases are TGCGCCAGCAGTGAGTCTGGACAGGGCGGCGAGCAGTTCTTC.

The J gene is TRBJ2-7, the V gene TRBV6-6; 9 bases align to TRBD1. The CDR3 covers 15 residues. J was trimmed by 3 bases and V by 5 bases; bases with no gene match: 8. Germline lookup yields CDR1 MNHNY and CDR2 SVGAGI (reference sequence). The CDR3 spells CASSRPGQGIYEQYF. In DNA, the CDR3 is TGTGCCAGCAGTCGCCCGGGACAGGGAATCTACGAGCAGTACTTC.

The CDR3: CASSQEVRQGKLEQFF. The CDR3 DNA follows: TGTGCCAGCAGCCAAGAGGTCCGGCAGGGTAAACTGGAGCAGTTCTTC. The V call is TRBV3-1 (or the pseudogene TRBV3-2), the J call TRBJ2-1; a weak D match, TRBD1 (5 bases). Germline CDR1 is LGHDT and CDR2 is YNNKEL (reference sequence). V shed 0 bases and J shed 10 bases, with 19 bases lying between them. The CDR3 consists of 16 residues.

V is TRBV19 and J is TRBJ1-5; D call uncertain. The CDR3 runs 13 residues. Germline assignment: CDR1 LNHDA and CDR2 SQIVND (reference sequence). V lost 1 base, J lost 6 bases, and 7 bases lay in between. The CDR3 is CASSIVGRQPQHF. The CDR3 region has the DNA TGTGCCAGTAGTATAGTCGGGCGTCAGCCCCAGCATTTT.

The chain combines TRBV7-2 with TRBJ2-1, with 10 bases matching TRBD2. The CDR3 runs 17 residues. Germline CDR1 is SGHTA and CDR2 is FQGNSA. J was trimmed by 6 bases and V by 2 bases; bases with no gene match: 10. CDR3 nucleotide sequence: TGTGCCAGCAGCTTACACCCCCTAGCGGGAGCGGGCAATGAGCAGTTCTTC. Its translation is CASSLHPLAGAGNEQFF.

The V call is TRBV9, the J call TRBJ2-1; no firm D call. The CDR3 extends over 17 amino acids. The V and J ends lost 4 bases and 2 bases respectively, with 19 bases between them. The germline V gene encodes CDR1 SGDLS and CDR2 YYNGEE. The CDR3 sequence: CASSPGPFKGAYNEQFF. For the CDR3, the DNA is TGTGCCAGCAGCCCCGGCCCTTTTAAGGGCGCCTACAATGAGCAGTTCTTC.

The V call is TRBV5-5, the J call TRBJ2-2; 7 bases are shared with TRBD2. Germline V CDR1 and CDR2: SGHKS, YYEKEE (reference sequence). The CDR3 runs to 17 residues. J lost 8 bases, V lost 4 bases, and 17 bases had no gene match. The CDR3 DNA reads as TGTGCCAGCAGCCTGCGGTATAGCGGGCCTAGCAGGGGGGAGCTGTTTTTT. It is translated as CASSLRYSGPSRGELFF.

The chain has TRBV10-3 and TRBJ1-2; no reliable D call. The CDR3 length is 13 residues. V was clipped by 0 bases and J by 7 bases, with 9 bases between them. CDR1 and CDR2 from the germline V gene are ENHRY and SYGVKD. The DNA of the CDR3 is TGTGCCATCAGTGAGTCCTTAGGGTCTGGCTACACCTTC. Encoded protein: CAISESLGSGYTF.

This rearrangement joins TRBV5-1 to TRBJ1-3, with D hard to call. The germline V and J ends were trimmed by 4 bases and 1 base, with 9 bases remaining between them. The CDR3 is 14 residues long. Germline CDR1 reads SGHRS; CDR2 reads YFSETQ. CDR3 amino acids: CASSSRPSGNTIYF. The CDR3 region has the DNA TGCGCCAGCAGCAGTAGACCTTCTGGAAACACCATATATTTT.

The genes are TRBV19 and TRBJ2-1, with D possibly being TRBD1 or TRBD2 (6 bases each). CDR3 size: 14 residues. The germline V gene has CDR1 LNHDA and CDR2 SQIVND (reference sequence). Deletions cut 7 bases from V and 7 bases from J, with 17 bases between. In nucleotides, the CDR3 is TGTGCCAGTACCCTCAGGGGCGGGAATAATGAGCAGTTCTTC. Amino acid sequence: CASTLRGGNNEQFF.

The rearrangement uses TRBV6-4 and TRBJ2-7, with TRBD1 matching over 10 bases. V lost 10 bases, J lost 6 bases, and 12 bases stayed unmatched. The CDR3 extends over 14 amino acids. CDR1 is MRHNA, CDR2 SNTAGT, per germline. The CDR3, as DNA: TGTGCCACCCACCGGGACAGGGGTGGTAGCGAGCAGTACTTC. Translation: CATHRDRGGSEQYF.

The V call is TRBV7-3, the J call TRBJ2-1, with 9 positions matching TRBD2. J gave up 8 bases and V 2 bases, and 7 bases lay outside the gene matches. The length of the CDR3 is 15 residues. The germline V gene encodes CDR1 SGHTA and CDR2 FQGTGA. The CDR3 DNA reads TGTGCCAGCAGCTTAGGGGCTAGCGGGATTGATGAGCAGTTCTTC. This sequence encodes CASSLGASGIDEQFF. Looking up the rest from reference TRBV7-3 and TRBJ2-1 gives the full variable domain: GAGVSQTPSNKVTEKGKYVELRCDPISGHTALYWYRQSLGQGPEFLIYFQGTGAADDSGLPNDRFFAVRPEGSVSTLKIQRTERGDSAVYLCASSLGASGIDEQFFGPGTRLTVL.

The chain links TRBV27 to TRBJ2-3; no definite D call. The germline gives CDR1 MNHEY, CDR2 SMNVEV (reference sequence). V lost 7 bases and J 0 bases, leaving 14 bases between the germline ends. The CDR3 has 15 residues. The CDR3 region is CASTLRTPSTDTQYF. The CDR3 bases are TGTGCCAGCACTCTACGTACCCCTAGCACAGATACGCAGTATTTT.

With regard to this clone: This same CDR3 is encoded by further DNA sequences in the sample. The chain's CDR3 is CASSWDSTDTQYF. Written as DNA, the CDR3 is TGTGCCAGCAGTTGGGACAGCACAGATACGCAGTATTTT. V gene TRBV28 combines with J gene TRBJ2-3; D may match TRBD1 or TRBD2 (5 bases each). Germline-derived CDR1 and CDR2 are MDHEN and SYDVKM. CDR3 size: 13 residues. Trimming removed 4 bases at V and 0 bases at J, with 5 bases between.

The chain recombines TRBV2 with TRBJ1-4, with 12 bases identical to TRBD1. Germline CDR1 is SNHLY and CDR2 is FYNNEI. After removal of 3 bases from V and 3 bases from J, the junction contained 8 bases not matched to a gene. This CDR3 comprises 18 residues. CDR3 sequence (DNA): TGTGCCAGCAGTGACCCCCGGGACAGGGGGCTGGCTAATGAAAAACTGTTTTTT. Protein: CASSDPRDRGLANEKLFF.

This chain links TRBV25-1 with TRBJ2-7, with 9 bases matching TRBD1. CDR1 and CDR2 from the germline V gene are MGHDK and SYGVNS. This CDR3 contains 13 residues. V lost 6 bases and J lost 5; bases outside the gene matches: 5. The CDR3 bases are TGTGCCAGCAGAAAAACAGGGGGCCACGAGCAGTACTTC. It yields the protein CASRKTGGHEQYF.